The source of this TCR beta chain is a study of blood T cell repertoires in COVID-19. Looking at the study overall: Acute and convalescent COVID-19 samples came from the United States, Italy and Spain. Sample material is recorded as cDNA or gDNA derived from T cells, B-cell-depleted T cells, or PBMCs.

As handled by the study authors: Scientists estimated how many nucleated cells there were by amplifying reference gene primers. Clones were read by immunoSEQ multiplex PCR, and TCRdb kept only the in-frame ones, dropping some. V and J calls and clone size come straight from that table; D and trimming were deduced from the DNA. The sample shows approximately 250,000 clones, 75% to 85% of them seen only once. V was pared by 0 bases and J by 1 base, with 6 bases of the junction left unmatched. Germline CDR1 SGDLS, CDR2 YYNGEE. The CDR3 consists of 17 residues. This chain connects TRBV9 to TRBJ2-3, with TRBD2 matching over 9 bases. The sequenced sample consisted of peripheral blood. The origin of this receptor is a man in his forties or fifties with COVID-19, enrolled during active disease. The chain's CDR3 is CASSVGGAGGRTDTQYF. The CDR3 DNA is TGTGCCAGCAGCGTAGGGGGAGCGGGGGGACGCACAGATACGCAGTATTTT.